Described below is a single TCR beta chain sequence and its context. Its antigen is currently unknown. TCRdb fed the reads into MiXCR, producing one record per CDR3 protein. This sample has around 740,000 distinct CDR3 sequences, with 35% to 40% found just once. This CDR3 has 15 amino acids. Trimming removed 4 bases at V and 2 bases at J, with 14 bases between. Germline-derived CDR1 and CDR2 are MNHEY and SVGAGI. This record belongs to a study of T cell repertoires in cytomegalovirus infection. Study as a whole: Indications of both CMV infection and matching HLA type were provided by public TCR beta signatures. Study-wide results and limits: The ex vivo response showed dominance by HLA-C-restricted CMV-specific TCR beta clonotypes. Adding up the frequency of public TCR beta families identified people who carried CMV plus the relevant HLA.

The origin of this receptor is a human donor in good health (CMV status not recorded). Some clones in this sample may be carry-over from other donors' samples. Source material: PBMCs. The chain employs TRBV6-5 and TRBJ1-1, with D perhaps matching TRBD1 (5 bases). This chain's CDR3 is CASSLFAGDNTEAFF. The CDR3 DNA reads TGTGCCAGCAGTTTATTCGCGGGGGATAACACTGAAGCTTTCTTT.